This T cell receptor (beta chain) was recovered during a study of monozygotic twins with inflammatory bowel disease. About this clonotype itself: Its antigen is not known.

CDR3 size: 16 residues. In germline, CDR1 is SGHAT, CDR2 FQNNGV. General observations from the study: Patient-to-patient differences in immunosuppressive treatment may have added variability to the repertoires. IBD patients, compared with healthy twins, shared fewer clonotypes with others (especially with disease activity). The data gave no support to a single strong IBD-associated signal or clonotype.

UMIs containing a 6-nucleotide sample barcode were added via template switching. TCRdb reprocessed the 5' RACE reads and stores each CDR3 protein as one record, lacking DNA. Its clone listing holds approximately 400,000 distinct CDR3 sequences. The gene calls are TRBV11-2 and TRBJ2-1. This TCR derives from a human donor with ulcerative colitis or Crohn's disease, or a healthy co-twin of an affected twin (not recorded which). The sequenced sample was blood. The CDR3 sequence is CASSLGLGPQNNEQFF. Complete variable domain (other parts from reference TRBV11-2 and TRBJ2-1): EAGVAQSPRYKIIEKRQSVAFWCNPISGHATLYWYQQILGQGPKLLIQFQNNGVVDDSQLPKDRFSAERLKGVDSTLKIQPAKLEDSAVYLCASSLGLGPQNNEQFFGPGTRLTVL.